The sequence of this TCR beta chain was determined in a study of cytomegalovirus exposure and HLA in healthy donors (dated by TCRdb to the late 2010s). In terms of the full investigation: According to an earlier analysis of 587 of the donors, roughly 180 million T cells yielded some 120 million unique TCR beta sequences and about 300 Gb of sequence data. Roughly 300 gigabases of sequencing data and approximately 80 million unique TCR sequences were included in an early release covering 500 to 750 HLA-typed donors. Of the 300 to 450 genotyped donors, 75% to 85% were placed in the genetic ancestry cluster associated with self-reported Caucasian donors. The study aimed to test whether cataloging public T cell receptors could reveal signatures of past pathogen exposure. The T cell repertoires of under 750 subjects were profiled by immunosequencing and related to cytomegalovirus serostatus. Along with the approximately 600-subject first cohort, a separate validation cohort of over 90 different subjects was used. The study combined high-throughput TCR immunosequencing, statistical association of individual TCRs with disease status, and machine learning to predict cytomegalovirus infection status. To study patterns of TCR occurrence, a later analysis re-analyzed previously published TCR beta repertoires from around 700 donors and added high-resolution HLA genotyping. In the later analysis, no new phenotypic data were used to find candidate immune exposures; instead, reliance was placed on TCR beta sequences and their occurrence across donors. An earlier analysis of 587 of the donors used high-throughput TCR beta sequencing to judge whether each TCR beta V gene segment behaved as functional or pseudogenic. Donor age, sex, ethnicity and CMV serostatus were compiled alongside the repertoire data. Genome-wide SNP genotypes for about three fifths of the roughly 670 donors were used in a later genetic analysis, which treated that subset as a discovery cohort. Every repertoire in the discovery cohort had been generated on one and the same sequencing platform. HLA typing included class I and class II loci at four-digit resolution. The number of typed donors differed by locus: about 629-630 for A, B, C, DRB1 and DQB1; 500 to 550 for DQA1; some 590 for DPA1; and some 430 for DPB1. Roughly 5 DR-DQ haplotypes were treated as single units for association and clustering because of strong linkage in the cohort. Across about 380 genotyped donors of the cohort, an average of roughly 250,000 unique TCR beta nucleotide sequences per donor were sequenced, and approximately 17% of those sequences were non-productive. The paper's findings and limits, for the study overall: In vitro tests confirmed that a few of the cytomegalovirus-associated TCR beta chains recognize cytomegalovirus antigens. In a later analysis, HLA-associated TCR beta chains were found to be more clonally expanded and to have lower generation probabilities than equally common non-associated chains. The earlier analysis of approximately 590 of the donors excluded about 16 rarely observed V segments, including chromosome 9 orphons, because counts were too low. A later analysis found that TCR association rates varied across HLA loci, with DRB1 alleles showing the most associated TCRs and HLA-C alleles the fewest. CMV serostatus was the only immune exposure information available for the cohort. Presence/absence analyses assumed roughly uniform sequencing depth across donors, an assumption that may not hold. The sequencing pipeline was judged likely to have produced a cluster of highly shared sequence variants as a technical artifact. Several of the top co-occurrence clusters appeared to be linked to parvovirus B19, influenza, CMV and Epstein-Barr virus, according to a later analysis. The authors suggested that the approach could potentially be generalized to other disease states and immunological phenotypes. A further reported finding was that TCR beta sequences accurately predicted the HLA-A and HLA-B alleles for most subjects in the first cohort. In a later analysis, most CMV-associated TCR beta chains were found to appear HLA-restricted, with HLA associations seemingly driven largely by CMV exposure. Cytomegalovirus status was reported to be diagnosed by the classifier with high specificity and sensitivity in both the original and validation cohorts. V-gene and J-gene trimming of TCR beta chains was associated with a missense DCLRE1C variant in a later genetic analysis, and the association was replicated in an independent cohort. Strong co-occurrence of HLA alleles, especially DR and DQ, made assigning TCR associations to individual alleles difficult. Because the 87-base-pair reads could not distinguish some IMGT-functional V segments, including TRBV6-2 and TRBV6-3, those segments were excluded. In the study, around 160 TCR beta chains were listed as associated with cytomegalovirus. Only TCR beta chains were sequenced in this cohort, and the absence of alpha or paired-chain data limited detectable features. In an earlier analysis of several hundred of the donors, most TCR beta V segments were observed in productive rearrangements about 87% or about 30% of the time, broadly matching IMGT annotations. Specific HLA alleles were associated with more than 15,000 TCR beta sequences at a false discovery rate of 0.05 in a later analysis. Across donors, most TCR sequences were observed very rarely, whereas some public TCRs were present in many individuals. Linkage disequilibrium might explain the correlated functional status among segregating V segments, but an unknown experimental factor could not be excluded. HLA typing was unavailable for some donors at each locus, so association tests used only the typed subset. In a later genetic analysis, fewer N-insertions in productive TCRs were reported among donors in an Asian-associated ancestry cluster than the 666-donor mean.

The cohort comprised under 700 healthy bone marrow donors. At the time of sampling, every cohort member was nominally healthy, though immune exposures that went unrecorded were likely present. The donor tested CMV seronegative, placing the donor among the roughly 340 seronegative members of the cohort. A peripheral blood sample was collected from each donor, and TCR beta sequencing was performed on peripheral blood mononuclear cells. Genomic DNA extraction from the blood cell samples was performed with the Qiagen DNeasy Blood Extraction Kit. CDR1 is given as MDHEN and CDR2 as SYDVKM, both from the germline V gene. After removal of 8 bases from V and 6 bases from J, the junction retains 4 bases not matched to a gene. The CDR3 contains 14 residues, cysteine and phenylalanine counted. The CDR3 DNA has 42 bases and is translated from base 1. Library method: the immunoSEQ multiplex PCR assay. For the multiplex PCR, a mixture combining 60 forward primers for TCR Vbeta segments and 13 reverse primers for TCR Jbeta segments was used. Amplification of the CDR3 region of rearranged TCR beta genes was performed with a multiplex PCR assay on genomic DNA. Amplified TCR beta libraries were sequenced as 87-base-pair reads on the Illumina HiSeq System. The authors' analysis ran thus. A later analysis counted tens of millions of unique TCR beta chains across the 666 repertoires, and approximately 11 million of these chains were shared by at least two donors. Raw reads were error-corrected and collapsed into unique sequences with a nearest-neighbor algorithm that merged closely related sequences to remove PCR and sequencing errors. V, D and J gene segments were assigned by aligning CDR3 sequences to IMGT reference sequences. For a sequence to be retained, a match of at least six nucleotides to both a V gene segment and a J gene segment was required. A rearrangement was called productive if the CDR3 had no stop codons and remained in frame with V and J, and every other rearrangement was called non-productive. Following IMGT convention, CDR3 was defined as the stretch from the second conserved V-encoded cysteine to the conserved J-encoded phenylalanine. In an earlier analysis of 550 to 650 of the donors, sequences lacking an unambiguous match to a single V gene segment were excluded. An earlier analysis of just under 600 of the donors called V segments functional above 56.7% productive rearrangements and segregating when the between-donor standard deviation exceeded 5%. A statistical classification framework was built to diagnose cytomegalovirus status from the catalog of TCR beta chain sequences. V and J gene assignment, in a later analysis, came from comparing TCR nucleotide sequences with IMGT/GENE-DB human TR gene sequences. Using the TCRdist pipeline, a later analysis assigned CDR3 sequences along with most-parsimonious VDJ recombination scenarios. In a later analysis, every TCR beta chain was defined by the combination of its CDR3 amino acid sequence and its V-gene family, and reads without a unique V-gene family were dropped. As a way to deal with suspected cross-contamination and a sequencing artifact, a later analysis dropped approximately 570 nucleotide sequences that were highly shared and had low generation probability. A later analysis calculated a clonal expansion index for each public chain from normalized within-repertoire ranks of inferred template counts. A later analysis computed generation probabilities with a VDJ recombination model fitted to out-of-frame rearrangements, and checked the results against IGoR. In a later analysis, hypergeometric tests were used to score TCR-TCR, TCR-HLA and TCR-CMV co-occurrence, with a repertoire-size bias correction applied to TCR pairs. False discovery rates were estimated in a later analysis by permuting HLA or CMV assignments 20 times. In a later analysis, co-occurring TCRs were grouped using DBSCAN, with TCRdist sequence similarity added in when clustering inside HLA-allele-positive subsets. For co-occurrence clustering, repertoires with fewer than 30,000 or more than 120,000 public chains were excluded, along with 4 to 6 repertoires with anomalous nucleotide sharing. TCRdb holds this immuneACCESS table with in-frame rearrangements only. Some clones are missing; in checked studies, unresolved V genes explain under half, and the rest has no known cause. Clone size and V and J calls were adopted from that table, with D and trimming inferred from the DNA. Counted in this sample were roughly 200,000 clones; around 81% of them appeared once. The ten largest account for around 5.7% of the sample.

Comment on this clone: Its target antigen remains unknown. Within one base of it there is no much larger clone, and no base qualities were kept.

Sequenced input: PBMCs. This sequence was found in a middle-aged man in good health and CMV-seronegative. The sequence joins TRBV28 to TRBJ1-4; a stretch of 12 junction bases matches TRBD1. The CDR3 sequence is CASVGQGADEKLFF. The bases read TGTGCCAGCGTGGGACAGGGGGCTGATGAAAAACTGTTTTTT.